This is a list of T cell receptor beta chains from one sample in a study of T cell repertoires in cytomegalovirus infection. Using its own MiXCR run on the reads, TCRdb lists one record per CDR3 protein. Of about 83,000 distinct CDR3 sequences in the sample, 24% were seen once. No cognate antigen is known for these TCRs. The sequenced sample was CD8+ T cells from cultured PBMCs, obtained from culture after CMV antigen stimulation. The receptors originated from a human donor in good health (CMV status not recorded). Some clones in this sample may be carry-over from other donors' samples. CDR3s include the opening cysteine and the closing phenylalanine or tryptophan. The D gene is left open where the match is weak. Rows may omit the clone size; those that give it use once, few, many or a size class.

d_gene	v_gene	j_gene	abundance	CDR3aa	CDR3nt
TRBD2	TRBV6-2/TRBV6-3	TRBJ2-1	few	CASSYGLAGAYYNEQFF	TGTGCCAGCAGTTACGGACTAGCGGGGGCCTACTACAATGAGCAGTTCTTC
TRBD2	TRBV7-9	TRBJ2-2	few	CASSPGTSGSEGELFF	TGTGCCAGCAGCCCCGGGACTAGCGGGTCGGAAGGGGAGCTGTTTTTT
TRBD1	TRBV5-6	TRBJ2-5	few	CASSLGQGSSETQYF	TGTGCCAGCAGCTTGGGACAGGGGTCGTCGGAGACCCAGTACTTC
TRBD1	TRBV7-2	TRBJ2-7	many	CASSRTGGGPEQYF	TGTGCCAGCAGCCGAACAGGGGGCGGACCCGAGCAGTACTTC
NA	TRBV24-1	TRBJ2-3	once	CATSEGDFLDTQYF	TGTGCCACCAGTGAGGGGGACTTCCTAGATACGCAGTATTTT
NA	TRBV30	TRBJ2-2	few	CAWSLAGELFF	TGTGCCTGGAGTTTGGCCGGGGAGCTGTTTTTT
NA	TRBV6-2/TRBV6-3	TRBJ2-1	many	CASSYSTYNEQFF	TGTGCCAGCAGTTACTCCACCTACAATGAGCAGTTCTTC
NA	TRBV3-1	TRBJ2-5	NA	CASSPPGALETQYF	TGTGCCAGCAGCCCCCCAGGGGCTCTTGAGACCCAGTACTTC
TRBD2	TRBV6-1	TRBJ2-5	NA	CASSEAGSGAKETQYF	TGTGCCAGCAGTGAAGCTGGTAGCGGGGCTAAAGAGACCCAGTACTTC
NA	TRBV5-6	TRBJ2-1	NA	CASSLGGRVNEQFF	TGTGCCAGCAGCTTGGGGGGGCGGGTAAATGAGCAGTTCTTC
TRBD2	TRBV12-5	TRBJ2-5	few	CASGLVSGTNQETQYF	TGTGCTAGTGGTTTGGTTTCCGGGACTAACCAAGAGACCCAGTACTTC
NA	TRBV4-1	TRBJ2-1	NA	CASSRGQEQFF	TGCGCCAGCAGCCGAGGACAAGAGCAGTTCTTC
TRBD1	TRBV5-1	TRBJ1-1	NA	CASSLVGTGTAEAFF	TGCGCCAGCAGCTTGGTCGGGACAGGGACGGCTGAAGCTTTCTTT
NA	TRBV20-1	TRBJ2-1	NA	CSAIIWGTYNEQFF	TGCAGTGCCATTATTTGGGGGACCTACAATGAGCAGTTCTTC
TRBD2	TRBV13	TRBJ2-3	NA	CASSFTSGQETDTQYF	TGTGCCAGCAGCTTTACTAGCGGGCAAGAGACAGATACGCAGTATTTT
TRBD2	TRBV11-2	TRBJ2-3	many	CASSLVFSAGEITDTQYF	TGTGCCAGCAGCTTAGTTTTTAGTGCGGGGGAAATCACAGATACGCAGTATTTT
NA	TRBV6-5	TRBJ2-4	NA	CASSYGGDIQYF	TGTGCCAGCAGTTACGGGGGTGACATTCAGTACTTC
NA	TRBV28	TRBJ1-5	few	CASSLDQPQHF	TGTGCCAGCAGTTTGGATCAGCCCCAGCATTTT
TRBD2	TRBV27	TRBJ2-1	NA	CASSQKGTSGGNEQFF	TGTGCCAGCAGCCAGAAAGGGACTAGCGGGGGCAATGAGCAGTTCTTC
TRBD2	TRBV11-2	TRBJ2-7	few	CASSLGRGAYEQYF	TGTGCCAGCAGCTTAGGTCGGGGGGCCTACGAGCAGTACTTC
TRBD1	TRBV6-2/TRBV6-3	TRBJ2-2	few	CASKLGQGAAGELFF	TGTGCCAGCAAACTAGGACAGGGGGCAGCCGGGGAGCTGTTTTTT
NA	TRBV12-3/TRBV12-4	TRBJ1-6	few	CASSFGTPHNSPLHF	TGTGCCAGCAGTTTCGGTACCCCCCATAATTCACCCCTCCACTTT
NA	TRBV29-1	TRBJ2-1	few	CSVEDRVGLDEQFF	TGCAGCGTTGAAGATCGGGTAGGGCTGGATGAGCAGTTCTTC
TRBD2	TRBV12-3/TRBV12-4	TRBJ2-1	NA	CASSYQAGGRNNEQFF	TGTGCCAGCAGTTATCAAGCGGGAGGACGCAACAATGAGCAGTTCTTC
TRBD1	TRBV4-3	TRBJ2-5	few	CASSQDRGDSQETQYF	TGCGCCAGCAGCCAAGATAGAGGGGACAGTCAAGAGACCCAGTACTTC
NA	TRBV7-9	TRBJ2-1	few	CASSRPTGTNSYNEQFF	TGTGCCAGCAGCCGGCCCACCGGGACAAACTCCTACAATGAGCAGTTCTTC
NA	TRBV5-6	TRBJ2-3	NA	CASSLESTNTQYF	TGTGCCAGCAGCTTGGAATCGACAAATACGCAGTATTTT
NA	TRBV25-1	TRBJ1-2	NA	CASSEWAGTGNGDGYTF	TGTGCCAGCAGTGAATGGGCCGGAACAGGGAATGGTGATGGCTACACCTTC
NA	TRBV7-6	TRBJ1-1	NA	CASSLNTGTEAFF	TGTGCCAGCAGCTTAAACACAGGCACTGAAGCTTTCTTT
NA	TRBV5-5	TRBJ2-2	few	CASNVRGASNTGELFF	TGTGCCAGCAACGTACGGGGGGCTTCGAACACCGGGGAGCTGTTTTTT
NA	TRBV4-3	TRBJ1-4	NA	CASSLRDKANEKLFF	TGCGCCAGCAGCCTCCGGGACAAAGCTAATGAAAAACTGTTTTTT
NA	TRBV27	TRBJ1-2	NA	CASSLSVQGGYGYTF	TGTGCCAGCAGTTTATCGGTCCAGGGAGGCTATGGCTACACCTTC
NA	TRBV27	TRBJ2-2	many	CASSLNGFNTGELFF	TGTGCCAGCAGTTTAAACGGGTTCAACACCGGGGAGCTGTTTTTT
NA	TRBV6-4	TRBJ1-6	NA	CASSDLRVYNSPLHF	TGTGCCAGCAGTGACCTCAGGGTCTATAATTCACCCCTCCACTTT
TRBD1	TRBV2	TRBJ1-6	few	CASSEALLGQGNSPLHF	TGTGCCAGCAGTGAAGCGCTTCTAGGACAGGGGAATTCACCCCTCCACTTT
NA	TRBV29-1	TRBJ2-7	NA	CSVEEDTGEQYF	TGCAGCGTTGAGGAGGACACCGGGGAGCAGTACTTC
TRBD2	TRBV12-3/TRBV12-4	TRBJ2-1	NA	CASSSLGGGAYNEQFF	TGTGCCAGCAGTTCCCTCGGGGGGGGGGCCTACAATGAGCAGTTCTTC
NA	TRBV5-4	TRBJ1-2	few	CASSTPLYRDGGYTF	TGTGCCAGCAGCACCCCCCTTTACAGGGATGGTGGCTACACCTTC
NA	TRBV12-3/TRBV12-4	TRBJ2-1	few	CASTQGNDEQFF	TGTGCCAGCACCCAGGGGAACGATGAGCAGTTCTTC
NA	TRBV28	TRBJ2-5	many	CASRGRANDLETQYF	TGTGCCAGCAGGGGTAGAGCGAATGATTTAGAGACCCAGTACTTC
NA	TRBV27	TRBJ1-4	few	CASSLSKGWEKLFF	TGTGCCAGCAGTTTATCGAAGGGTTGGGAAAAACTGTTTTTT
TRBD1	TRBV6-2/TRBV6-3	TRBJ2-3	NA	CASRSNRGPDTQYF	TGTGCCAGCAGAAGTAACAGGGGGCCAGATACGCAGTATTTT
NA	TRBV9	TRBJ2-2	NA	CASTRTSGELFF	TGTGCCAGCACGCGGACTTCCGGGGAGCTGTTTTTT
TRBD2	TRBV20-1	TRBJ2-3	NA	CSAPGLAGADTQYF	TGCAGTGCTCCGGGACTAGCGGGAGCAGATACGCAGTATTTT
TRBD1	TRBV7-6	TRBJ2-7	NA	CASSPLGQGSYEQYF	TGTGCCAGCAGCCCCCTGGGACAGGGCAGCTACGAGCAGTACTTC
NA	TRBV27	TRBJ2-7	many	CASTALSGERYEQYF	TGTGCCAGCACCGCCCTATCGGGGGAAAGATACGAGCAGTACTTC
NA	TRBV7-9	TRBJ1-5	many	CASSLAGDPSDVNGQHF	TGTGCCAGCAGCTTAGCAGGGGACCCGAGTGATGTCAATGGCCAGCATTTT
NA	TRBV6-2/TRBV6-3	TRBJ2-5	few	CASSYKSRRTQETQYF	TGTGCCAGCAGTTATAAGTCTCGGCGGACCCAAGAGACCCAGTACTTC
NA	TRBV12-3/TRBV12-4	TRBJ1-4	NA	CASNDGNEKLFF	TGTGCCAGCAACGATGGGAATGAAAAACTGTTTTTT
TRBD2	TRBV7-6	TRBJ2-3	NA	CASSYRTSGRLCF	TGTGCCAGCAGCTACAGGACTAGCGGGAGGCTGTGTTTT
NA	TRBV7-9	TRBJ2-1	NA	CASSLAAGDEQFF	TGTGCCAGCAGCTTAGCAGCAGGGGATGAGCAGTTCTTC
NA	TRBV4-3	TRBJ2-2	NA	CASSLTRGRDVELFF	TGCGCCAGCAGCCTCACGAGGGGGCGGGACGTGGAGCTGTTTTTT
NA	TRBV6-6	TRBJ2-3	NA	CASTRVDSTDTQYF	TGTGCCAGCACCCGGGTGGACTCCACAGATACGCAGTATTTT
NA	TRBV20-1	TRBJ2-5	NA	CSAREENSQETQYF	TGCAGTGCTAGAGAAGAGAACAGCCAAGAGACCCAGTACTTC
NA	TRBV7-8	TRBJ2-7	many	CASRLQSHSYEQYF	TGTGCCAGCAGGTTACAGAGCCACTCCTACGAGCAGTACTTC
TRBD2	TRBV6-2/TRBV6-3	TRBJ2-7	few	CASSYVPGGYEQYF	TGTGCCAGCAGTTACGTTCCGGGGGGCTACGAGCAGTACTTC
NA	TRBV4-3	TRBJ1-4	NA	CASSQDITENEKLFF	TGCGCCAGCAGCCAAGATATAACCGAAAATGAAAAACTGTTTTTT
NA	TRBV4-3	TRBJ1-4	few	CASSRDTSTNEKLFF	TGCGCCAGCAGTAGGGACACCTCAACTAATGAAAAACTGTTTTTT
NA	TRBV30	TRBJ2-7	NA	CAWSRPLYEQYF	TGTGCCTGGAGTCGACCACTCTACGAGCAGTACTTC